The 18 T cell receptor beta chains presented below share a single source sample, sequenced in a study of OX40 agonist ivuxolimab in advanced cancers. Assay used: immunoSEQ multiplex PCR; TCRdb lists only in-frame clones, some missing. This table has tens of thousands of clones, roughly 89% appearing once. The starting material was CD4+ or CD8+ T cells sorted from blood, obtained in a trial of the OX40 agonist ivuxolimab. The receptors here all came from an adult with an advanced solid tumor such as melanoma, head and neck, liver or kidney cancer.

This chain's CDR3 is CASTVREGVNTGELFF. The CDR3 nucleotides are TGTGCCAGCACCGTCCGAGAAGGCGTGAACACCGGGGAGCTGTTTTTT. The gene calls are TRBV28 and TRBJ2-2; no definite D call. CDR1 and CDR2 (germline): MDHEN, SYDVKM. The V end lost 7 bases, the J end lost 1 base, and 16 bases lay between the germline ends. The CDR3 length is 16 residues.

This clone appeared a few times. The chain uses TRBV19 and TRBJ2-1; D remains ambiguous. Germline CDR1 is LNHDA and CDR2 is SQIVND (reference sequence). Trimming removed 6 bases from V and 7 bases from J, with 13 bases in between. The CDR3 is 13 residues long. The CDR3 DNA reads TGTGCCAGTAGGAGTCTCCCCGGTAATGAGCAGTTCTTC. Its translation: CASRSLPGNEQFF.

CDR3: CASSPDGQPQHF. The CDR3 DNA sequence: TGTGCCAGCAGTCCGGACGGTCAGCCCCAGCATTTT. The chain links TRBV28 to TRBJ1-5; D call uncertain. Germline CDR1 reads MDHEN; CDR2 reads SYDVKM. The CDR3 contains 12 residues. Trimming took 5 bases from V and 6 from J, leaving 8 bases between them.

V and J are TRBV5-6 and TRBJ2-1; D is unresolved. The V and J ends lost 5 bases and 5 bases respectively, with 14 bases between them. Germline V CDR1 and CDR2: SGHDT, YYEEEE. The CDR3 spans 14 residues. The CDR3 is CASRFGQGNNEQFF. DNA for the CDR3: TGTGCCAGCAGATTCGGCCAAGGGAACAATGAGCAGTTCTTC.

The genes are TRBV7-2 and TRBJ2-7; the match to TRBD2 covers 7 bases. Germline loops: CDR1 SGHTA, CDR2 FQGNSA. The CDR3 spans 11 residues. The ends lost 4 bases at V and 7 bases at J; junction bases unmatched: 1. The CDR3 reads CASSWTREQYF. CDR3 DNA: TGTGCCAGCAGCTGGACTAGGGAGCAGTACTTC.

CDR3 DNA sequence: TGTGCCAGCAGTTTAAGGACAGGGGTAGATACGCAGTATTTT. Protein: CASSLRTGVDTQYF. The gene calls are TRBV28 and TRBJ2-3; TRBD1 matches 9 bases. The length of the CDR3 is 14 residues. Germline lookup yields CDR1 MDHEN and CDR2 SYDVKM. V shed 2 bases, J shed 5 bases, and the junction held 2 bases outside the gene matches.

The table lists this clone with a count of one. The chain couples TRBV6-1 to TRBJ1-5, with no clear D. Germline V gene sequence: CDR1 MNHNS, CDR2 SASEGT. The V gene lost 2 bases and the J gene lost 6 bases, with 8 bases spanning the gap. The CDR3 contains 13 residues. The CDR3 protein is CASSESRGQPQHF. The CDR3 nucleotides are TGTGCCAGCAGTGAATCCCGCGGTCAGCCCCAGCATTTT.

The chain employs TRBV29-1 and TRBJ1-1; no clear D gene. The V end lost 4 bases, the J end lost 6 bases, and 6 bases lay between the germline ends. The CDR3 has 10 amino acids. In germline, CDR1 is SQVTM, CDR2 ANQGSEA. The CDR3 DNA follows: TGCAGCGTTGTGTCGGCTGAAGCTTTCTTT. As protein: CSVVSAEAFF.

This rearrangement joins TRBV10-1 to TRBJ2-1; D may be TRBD1 (5 bases). V was pared by 4 bases and J by 7 bases, with 14 bases between. The germline V gene encodes CDR1 WNHNN and CDR2 SYGVQD (reference sequence). The CDR3 loop spans 14 amino acids. DNA of the CDR3: TGCGCCAGCAGTGGATCCGCAGGGTGGAATGAGCAGTTCTTC. This gives the protein CASSGSAGWNEQFF.

The V and J genes are TRBV4-1 and TRBJ1-1; 7 bases fit TRBD1. In germline, CDR1 is MGHRA, CDR2 YSYEKL. This CDR3 is 14 amino acids long. J lost 3 bases, V lost 4 bases, and 5 bases had no gene match. CDR3 amino acids: CASSPGDSDTEAFF. The CDR3 DNA is TGCGCCAGCAGCCCCGGGGACAGCGACACTGAAGCTTTCTTT.

This chain joins TRBV6-5 and TRBJ2-2; tentatively, D is TRBD1 (6 bases). The CDR3 sequence is 16 residues long. Per germline, CDR1 MNHEY and CDR2 SVGAGI. Trimming took 1 base from V and 3 from J, leaving 12 bases between them. CDR3 region: CASSYLTGTDTGELFF. CDR3 sequence (DNA): TGTGCCAGCAGTTACTTAACAGGGACGGACACCGGGGAGCTGTTTTTT.

V and J are TRBV21-1 and TRBJ1-1. TRBV21-1 is a recognized pseudogene. The CDR3 extends over 13 amino acids. CDR3 residues: CAQGPLLNTEAFF. DNA of the CDR3: TGTGCCCAAGGTCCACTCCTCAACACTGAAGCTTTCTTT.

J is TRBJ1-4 and V is TRBV5-4, with D possibly TRBD1 on 6 matching bases. Germline assignment: CDR1 SGHNT and CDR2 YYREEE (reference sequence). V lost 4 bases and J lost 6, with 13 bases in between. This CDR3 comprises 14 residues. The CDR3 sequence is CASSPGTRYEKLFF. DNA for the CDR3: TGTGCCAGCAGCCCCGGGACAAGATATGAAAAACTGTTTTTT. The variable domain in full, completed from reference TRBV5-4 and TRBJ1-4, reads ETGVTQSPTHLIKTRGQQVTLRCSSQSGHNTVSWYQQALGQGPQFIFQYYREEENGRGNFPPRFSGLQFPNYSSELNVNALELDDSALYLCASSPGTRYEKLFFGSGTQLSVL.

The chain recombines TRBV28 with TRBJ2-5; 11 nucleotides agree with TRBD1. Per germline, CDR1 MDHEN and CDR2 SYDVKM. After removal of 9 bases from V and 5 bases from J, the junction contained 5 bases not matched to a gene. The CDR3 totals 13 residues. The CDR3 DNA follows: TGTGCCAGTGGGGACAGGGGGATCGAGACCCAGTACTTC. Amino acids: CASGDRGIETQYF.

The chain carries TRBV4-2 and TRBJ1-4; 11 positions agree with TRBD1. Trimming took 4 bases from V and 6 from J; bases not matched to a gene: 4. The CDR3 loop spans 15 amino acids. Germline values: CDR1 LGHNA, CDR2 YNFKEQ. The CDR3 bases are TGTGCCAGCAGCCGACCGGGACAGGGGGATGAAAAACTGTTTTTT. Translated: CASSRPGQGDEKLFF.

The chain joins TRBV7-9 to TRBJ1-2; D call uncertain. The CDR3 spans 13 residues. V lost 5 bases, J lost 4 bases, and 11 bases lay in between. Germline lookup yields CDR1 SEHNR and CDR2 FQNEAQ (reference sequence). The CDR3 nucleotides are TGTGCCAGCAGCCAGGACGGCCCCTATGGCTACACCTTC. This encodes CASSQDGPYGYTF. The variable domain in full, with the rest retrieved from reference TRBV7-9 and TRBJ1-2, is DTGVSQNPRHKITKRGQNVTFRCDPISEHNRLYWYRQTLGQGPEFLTYFQNEAQLEKSRLLSDRFSAERPKGSFSTLEIQRTEQGDSAMYLCASSQDGPYGYTFGSGTRLTVV.

The sample holds one count of this clone. The chain combines TRBV9 with TRBJ2-7; 8 bases fit TRBD1. Per germline, CDR1 SGDLS and CDR2 YYNGEE. The CDR3 loop spans 15 amino acids. V lost 4 bases and J lost 5; bases outside the gene matches: 11. CDR3 residues: CASSRNGQGSDEQYF. The CDR3 DNA follows: TGTGCCAGCAGCCGGAACGGACAGGGTTCCGACGAGCAGTACTTC.

This chain connects TRBV4-3 to TRBJ2-1; D gene unclear. The CDR3 is 15 residues long. Trimming pared 2 bases from V and 6 bases from J, leaving 14 bases between. Germline V CDR1 and CDR2: LGHNA, YSLEER. The CDR3 loop is CASSQHYGSANEQFF. CDR3 DNA: TGCGCCAGCAGCCAACATTACGGGTCAGCCAATGAGCAGTTCTTC.